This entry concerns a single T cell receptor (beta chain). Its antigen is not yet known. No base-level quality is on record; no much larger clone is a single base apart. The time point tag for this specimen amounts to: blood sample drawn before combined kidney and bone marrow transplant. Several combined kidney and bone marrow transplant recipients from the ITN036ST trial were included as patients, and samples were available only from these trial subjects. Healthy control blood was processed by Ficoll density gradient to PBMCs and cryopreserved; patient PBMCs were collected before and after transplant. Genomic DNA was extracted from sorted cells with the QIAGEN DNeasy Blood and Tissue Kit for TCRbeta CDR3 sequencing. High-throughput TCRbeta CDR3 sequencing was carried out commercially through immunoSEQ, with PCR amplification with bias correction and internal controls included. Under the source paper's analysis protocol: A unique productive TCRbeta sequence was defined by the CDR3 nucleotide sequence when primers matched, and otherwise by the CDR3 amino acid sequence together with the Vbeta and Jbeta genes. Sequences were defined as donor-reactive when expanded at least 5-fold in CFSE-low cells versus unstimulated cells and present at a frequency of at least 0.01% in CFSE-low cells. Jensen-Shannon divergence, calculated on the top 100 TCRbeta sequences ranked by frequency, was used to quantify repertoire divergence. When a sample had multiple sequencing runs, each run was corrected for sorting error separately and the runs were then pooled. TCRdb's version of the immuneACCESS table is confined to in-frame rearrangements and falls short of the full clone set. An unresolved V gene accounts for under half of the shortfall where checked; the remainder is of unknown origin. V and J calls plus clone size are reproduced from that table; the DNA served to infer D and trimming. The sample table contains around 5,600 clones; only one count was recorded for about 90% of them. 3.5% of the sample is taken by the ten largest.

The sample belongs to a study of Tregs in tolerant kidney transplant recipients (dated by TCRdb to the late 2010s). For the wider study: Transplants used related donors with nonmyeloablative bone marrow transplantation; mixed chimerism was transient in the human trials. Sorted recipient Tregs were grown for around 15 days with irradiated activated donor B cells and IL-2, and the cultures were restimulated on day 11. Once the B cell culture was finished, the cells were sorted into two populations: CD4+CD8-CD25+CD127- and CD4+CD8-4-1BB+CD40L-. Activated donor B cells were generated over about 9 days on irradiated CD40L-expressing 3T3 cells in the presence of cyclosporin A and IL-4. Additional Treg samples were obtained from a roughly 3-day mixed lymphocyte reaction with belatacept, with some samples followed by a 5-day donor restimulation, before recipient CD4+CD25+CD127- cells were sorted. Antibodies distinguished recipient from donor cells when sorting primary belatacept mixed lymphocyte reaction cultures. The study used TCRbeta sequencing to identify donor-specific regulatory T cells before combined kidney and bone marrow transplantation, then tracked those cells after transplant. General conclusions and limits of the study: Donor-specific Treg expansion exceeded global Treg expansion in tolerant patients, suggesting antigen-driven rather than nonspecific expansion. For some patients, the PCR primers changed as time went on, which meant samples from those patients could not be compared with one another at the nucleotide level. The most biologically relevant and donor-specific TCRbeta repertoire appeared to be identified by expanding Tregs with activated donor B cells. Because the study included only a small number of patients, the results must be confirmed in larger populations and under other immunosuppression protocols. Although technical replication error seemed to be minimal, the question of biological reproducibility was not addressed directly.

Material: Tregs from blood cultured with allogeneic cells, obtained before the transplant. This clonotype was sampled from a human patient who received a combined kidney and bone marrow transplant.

For the CDR3, the sequence is CASSPLDRRGDTQYF. The nucleotides are TGCGCCAGCAGCCCCCTGGACCGGAGGGGAGATACGCAGTATTTT. The rearranged chain carries TRBV4-1 and TRBJ2-3, and possibly TRBD2, on 6 matching bases. The germline ends are 16 bases apart after V is trimmed by 4 bases and J by 5 bases. In the germline V gene, CDR1 corresponds to MGHRA and CDR2 to YSYEKL. From cysteine to phenylalanine, the CDR3 is 15 amino acids long. The only DNA kept is the CDR3, 45 bases in frame from the first base.